Below, 5 T cell receptor beta chains from the same sample are listed, as sequenced in a study of CD8+ T cells in alopecia areata. The treatment here: oral pan-JAK inhibitor, 5-10 mg twice daily. Investigators isolated RNA and reverse transcribed it into cDNA to act as the sequencing template. Here immunoSEQ multiplex PCR was the method, and the copy in TCRdb shows in-frame clones only, minus some. The sample lists about 190,000 clones, more than 55% occurring once. This specimen was CD4+ T cells sorted from blood, taken at week 49, from a patient treated with tofacitinib. All receptors derive from a human donor with alopecia areata.

The chain links TRBV29-1 to TRBJ1-4; D might be TRBD1 (6 bases). The germline V and J ends were trimmed by 5 bases and 5 bases, with 9 bases remaining between them. This CDR3 region has 12 residues. The germline gives CDR1 SQVTM, CDR2 ANQGSEA. CDR3 DNA: TGCAGCGTTCGGCAGGGGAATGAAAAACTGTTTTTT. It yields the protein CSVRQGNEKLFF.

This clone showed up just a few times. The chain recombines TRBV27 with TRBJ1-2; no definite D call. The CDR3 is 15 residues long. V lost 2 bases to trimming and J lost 0 bases, with 10 bases between them. CDR1 is MNHEY, CDR2 SMNVEV, per germline (reference sequence). Here the CDR3 DNA reads TGTGCCAGCAGTTTAGACGGGCGGGCTAACTATGGCTACACCTTC. Its translation: CASSLDGRANYGYTF.

Turning to this clone: Other nucleotide sequences in the sample specify the same CDR3. J is TRBJ2-5 and V is TRBV20-1; D uncertain. The CDR3 spans 10 residues. Germline V gives CDR1 DFQATT, CDR2 SNEGSKA (reference sequence). V was clipped by 3 bases and J by 3 bases, with 2 bases between them. CDR3 DNA sequence: TGCAGTGCTAGGGAAGAGACCCAGTACTTC. As protein: CSAREETQYF.

This clone is a singleton in its sample. V gene TRBV2 combines with J gene TRBJ1-5; a weak D match, TRBD1 (6 bases). CDR1 is SNHLY and CDR2 is FYNNEI in the germline V gene. Trimming removed 1 base from V and 6 bases from J, with 10 bases in between. The CDR3 length is 14 residues. The CDR3 region has the DNA TGTGCCAGCAGTGAAGGCAGGGGCGGTCAGCCCCAGCATTTT. Its translation is CASSEGRGGQPQHF.

For this clone: At one end, the junction sequence differs from germline, possibly due to a read error. This sequence joins TRBV5-1 and TRBJ2-5; D uncertain. The CDR3 runs 14 residues. CDR1 and CDR2 from the germline V gene are SGHRS and YFSETQ. CDR3 residues: CASSRGPMGETQYF. In DNA form, the CDR3 reads TGTGCCAGCAGCCGAGGACCCATGGGAGAGACCCAGTACTTC.